The next 23 T cell receptor beta chains were all read from a single sample in a study of cytomegalovirus exposure and HLA in healthy donors. Researchers ran the PCR with 60 Vbeta and 13 Jbeta primers. Here immunoSEQ multiplex PCR was the method, and the copy in TCRdb shows in-frame clones only, minus some. The sample lists 75,000 to 100,000 clones, just under 80% occurring once. The source material was PBMCs. The source of these receptors is a man under 40 in good health and CMV-seronegative.

The chain combines TRBV12-1 with TRBJ1-5. TRBV12-1 is termed a pseudogene. The CDR3 has 17 residues. The CDR3 sequence: CASSWGRPVFSNQPQHF. Written as DNA, the CDR3 is TGTGCCAGCAGCTGGGGGAGGCCTGTTTTTAGCAATCAGCCCCAGCATTTT.

This clone showed up just a few times. The rearrangement links TRBV7-2 to TRBJ2-3, with D hard to call. Germline V gene lookup returns CDR1 SGHTA and CDR2 FQGNSA. The CDR3 sequence is 15 residues long. The V gene lost 3 bases and the J gene lost 2 bases, with 12 bases spanning the gap. CDR3 bases: TGTGCCAGCAGCTTTTGGAGCTATTTCACAGATACGCAGTATTTT. This encodes CASSFWSYFTDTQYF. Using reference TRBV7-2 and TRBJ2-3 for the parts outside the CDR3, the full variable domain is GAGVSQSPSNKVTEKGKDVELRCDPISGHTALYWYRQSLGQGLEFLIYFQGNSAPDKSGLPSDRFSAERTGGSVSTLTIQRTQQEDSAVYLCASSFWSYFTDTQYFGPGTRLTVL.

This CDR3 is CASGIRGVNEKLFF. The CDR3, as DNA: TGTGCCAGCGGAATCCGGGGTGTTAATGAAAAACTGTTTTTT. The gene calls are TRBV2 and TRBJ1-4; D unclear. Trimming removed 8 bases from V and 4 bases from J, with 14 bases in between. This CDR3 is 14 amino acids long. From germline, CDR1 is SNHLY and CDR2 FYNNEI.

This clone was picked up one time. This chain connects TRBV30 to TRBJ1-5, with 7 bases lining up with TRBD1. The trim removed 3 bases at V and 5 bases at J, leaving 7 bases unmatched. This CDR3 has 14 amino acids. The V gene's germline CDR1 is GTSNPN and CDR2 SVGIG (reference sequence). The CDR3: CAWRKQGLDQPQHF. CDR3 DNA: TGTGCCTGGAGAAAACAGGGGCTGGATCAGCCCCAGCATTTT. Filled out from reference TRBV30 and TRBJ1-5, the complete variable domain reads SQTIHQWPATLVQPVGSPLSLECTVEGTSNPNLYWYRQAAGRGLQLLFYSVGIGQISSEVPQNLSASRPQDRQFILSSKKLLLSDSGFYLCAWRKQGLDQPQHFGDGTRLSIL.

The J gene is TRBJ2-1, the V gene TRBV4-3; TRBD2 might be the D (6 bases). The CDR3 has 16 residues. The germline CDR1 and CDR2 sequences are LGHNA and YSLEER. V was cut by 1 base and J by 3 bases, with 13 bases left in between. This chain's CDR3 is CASSQGGGTFYNEQFF. The CDR3 DNA is TGCGCCAGCAGCCAAGGGGGCGGGACCTTCTACAATGAGCAGTTCTTC.

The chain links TRBV19 to TRBJ1-2, with 7 bases matching TRBD1. The V gene end was trimmed by 5 bases and the J gene end by 4 bases; junction bases not matched to a gene: 19. CDR1 LNHDA and CDR2 SQIVND come from the germline V gene (reference sequence). There are 18 residues in the CDR3. CDR3 bases: TGTGCCAGTAGTGGATTAACAGGGGCCTCGCCACAATCCTATGGCTACACCTTC. Its translation is CASSGLTGASPQSYGYTF.

This chain links TRBV4-1 with TRBJ1-2; D uncertain. Trimming stripped 5 bases from V and 5 bases from J, with 12 bases between. Per the germline V gene, CDR1 is MGHRA and CDR2 is YSYEKL. The CDR3 consists of 13 residues. In nucleotides, the CDR3 is TGCGCCAGCAGCTCCAACGTCCTATATGGCTACACCTTC. Amino acid sequence: CASSSNVLYGYTF.

The chain uses TRBV27 and TRBJ2-7, with 8 bases aligning to TRBD1. CDR1 MNHEY and CDR2 SMNVEV come from the germline V gene (reference sequence). The CDR3 is 15 amino acids. The V and J ends lost 5 bases and 4 bases, in that order; junction bases with no gene match: 10. For the CDR3, the DNA is TGTGCCAGCAGTCCAACAGGGGGTCAGCCTTACGAGCAGTACTTC. This gives the protein CASSPTGGQPYEQYF.

The rearrangement joins TRBV7-8 to TRBJ2-7; tentative D call: TRBD1 (6 bases). CDR3 length: 13 residues. CDR1 SGHVS and CDR2 FQNEAQ come from the germline V gene. V lost 3 bases to trimming and J lost 3 bases, with 9 bases between them. The CDR3 is CASSLAGDYEQYF. For the CDR3, the DNA is TGTGCCAGCAGCTTGGCAGGGGACTACGAGCAGTACTTC.

This clone was detected a few times. DNA for the CDR3: TGTGCCAGCAGCTTGGTTGGGGGCACTGGGGCCAACGTCCTGACTTTC. Amino acid sequence: CASSLVGGTGANVLTF. The chain recombines TRBV5-6 with TRBJ2-6, with TRBD1 as a possible D gene (6 bases). Germline V gives CDR1 SGHDT, CDR2 YYEEEE. Deletions cut 0 bases from V and 2 bases from J, with 9 bases between. CDR3 length: 16 amino acids.

J is TRBJ1-6 and V is TRBV5-1, with no clear D. The CDR3 contains 12 residues. V was trimmed by 5 bases and J by 10 bases, leaving 10 bases between them. CDR1 and CDR2 (germline): SGHRS, YFSETQ. The CDR3 loop is CASREGSSPLHF. The CDR3 DNA reads TGCGCCAGCAGGGAGGGATCCTCACCCCTCCACTTT.

The genes are TRBV10-2 and TRBJ1-1; D gene unclear. This CDR3 has 13 amino acids. The germline V gene has CDR1 WSHSY and CDR2 SAAADI. With 8 bases removed from V and 0 bases from J, the gap between germline ends came to 10 bases. In nucleotides, the CDR3 is TGCGCCAGCCGCACAAGTCTGAACACTGAAGCTTTCTTT. Its translation is CASRTSLNTEAFF.

This chain links TRBV5-4 with TRBJ2-3, with TRBD1 matching 7 bases. V gave up 4 bases and J gave up 1 base; unmatched junction bases: 3. The CDR3 sequence is 14 residues long. Germline assignment: CDR1 SGHNT and CDR2 YYREEE (reference sequence). CDR3 region: CASSRDRGTDTQYF. The DNA of the CDR3 is TGTGCCAGCAGCCGAGACAGGGGCACAGATACGCAGTATTTT. Combining the CDR3 with reference TRBV5-4 and TRBJ2-3 gives the whole variable domain ETGVTQSPTHLIKTRGQQVTLRCSSQSGHNTVSWYQQALGQGPQFIFQYYREEENGRGNFPPRFSGLQFPNYSSELNVNALELDDSALYLCASSRDRGTDTQYFGPGTRLTVL.

The rearrangement links TRBV7-9 to TRBJ2-3; D remains unclear. Germline values: CDR1 SEHNR, CDR2 FQNEAQ (reference sequence). Trimming pared 3 bases from V and 6 bases from J, leaving 13 bases between. This CDR3 spans 14 amino acids. The chain's CDR3 is CASSLDLVMDTQYF. CDR3 in DNA: TGTGCCAGCAGCTTGGATCTAGTGATGGATACGCAGTATTTT.

V and J are TRBV6-1 and TRBJ2-5; 8 bases fit TRBD1. This CDR3 region has 18 residues. CDR1 and CDR2 (germline): MNHNS, SASEGT. The V segment lost 4 bases and the J segment 6 bases; nucleotides outside the gene matches: 19. The CDR3 DNA reads as TGTGCCAGCAGTGTCCTAATGACGGGGACAGGCCCTTCGAAGACCCAGTACTTC. This sequence encodes CASSVLMTGTGPSKTQYF.

The chain has TRBV19 and TRBJ1-1; D is perhaps TRBD1 (6 bases). Trimming took 2 bases from V and 4 from J, leaving 11 bases between them. This CDR3 has 14 amino acids. CDR1 and CDR2 from the germline V gene are LNHDA and SQIVND (reference sequence). The CDR3 DNA is TGTGCCAGTAGTATATCAGAGGGGGTCACTGAAGCTTTCTTT. Encoded protein: CASSISEGVTEAFF.

V is TRBV7-3 and J is TRBJ2-3, with D possibly TRBD2 on 5 matching bases. The CDR3 runs to 14 residues. Per the germline V gene, CDR1 is SGHTA and CDR2 is FQGTGA. The V end lost 5 bases, the J end lost 2 bases, and 11 bases lay between the germline ends. CDR3 protein: CASSRGQATDTQYF. For the CDR3, the DNA is TGTGCCAGCAGCCGAGGGCAGGCCACAGATACGCAGTATTTT.

The chain is built from TRBV5-1 and TRBJ2-5; 7 positions match TRBD1. This CDR3 is built from 14 residues. J was trimmed by 3 bases and V by 4 bases; bases with no gene match: 6. Germline V gene sequence: CDR1 SGHRS, CDR2 YFSETQ. Here the CDR3 DNA reads TGCGCCAGCAGCCTCCGACAGGGCGAAGAGACCCAGTACTTC. Its translation is CASSLRQGEETQYF.

This clone was seen just once. V usage is TRBV5-1 and J usage is TRBJ1-2; D gene ambiguous. V lost 0 bases and J lost 8, with 8 bases in between. The germline V gene encodes CDR1 SGHRS and CDR2 YFSETQ. The CDR3 contains 12 residues. The CDR3 loop is CASSLGGGGYTF. The DNA of the CDR3 is TGCGCCAGCAGCTTGGGGGGAGGAGGCTACACCTTC.

A single count supports this clone. The chain joins TRBV5-1 to TRBJ2-5, with 9 bases aligning to TRBD2. TRBJ2-7 matches the DNA end more closely, so the J call is doubtful. The germline CDR1 and CDR2 sequences are SGHRS and YFSETQ. This CDR3 spans 15 amino acids. The CDR3 region has the DNA TGCGCCAGCAGCTTGGTGGCGGGAGGGACCTACGAGCAGTACTTC. Protein product: CASSLVAGGTYEQYF.

This chain links TRBV9 with TRBJ2-7, with 8 bases that match TRBD1. Germline CDR1 SGDLS, CDR2 YYNGEE. This CDR3 spans 16 amino acids. V dropped 0 bases and J dropped 5; count of bases not matched to a gene: 10. The CDR3 reads CASSVDSGQGGDEQYF. DNA of the CDR3: TGTGCCAGCAGCGTAGATTCTGGACAGGGAGGCGACGAGCAGTACTTC.

The J gene is TRBJ2-7, the V gene TRBV7-2; 14 positions agree with TRBD2. The CDR3 length is 16 residues. Germline-derived CDR1 and CDR2 are SGHTA and FQGNSA. V shed 5 bases and J 4 bases; nucleotides not matched to a gene: 7. The CDR3 loop reads CASSMLGLAGGYEQYF. The CDR3 DNA sequence: TGTGCCAGCAGCATGCTCGGACTAGCGGGGGGATACGAGCAGTACTTC. Supplemented by reference TRBV7-2 and TRBJ2-7, the full variable domain reads GAGVSQSPSNKVTEKGKDVELRCDPISGHTALYWYRQSLGQGLEFLIYFQGNSAPDKSGLPSDRFSAERTGGSVSTLTIQRTQQEDSAVYLCASSMLGLAGGYEQYFGPGTRLTVT.

V and J are TRBV25-1 and TRBJ1-1; no clear D. Trimming took 4 bases from V and 13 from J, leaving 13 bases between them. In germline, CDR1 is MGHDK, CDR2 SYGVNS. The CDR3 totals 11 residues. In DNA, the CDR3 is TGTGCCAGCAGTGGAGGGCGGAAAGATTTCTTT. Its translation is CASSGGRKDFF.